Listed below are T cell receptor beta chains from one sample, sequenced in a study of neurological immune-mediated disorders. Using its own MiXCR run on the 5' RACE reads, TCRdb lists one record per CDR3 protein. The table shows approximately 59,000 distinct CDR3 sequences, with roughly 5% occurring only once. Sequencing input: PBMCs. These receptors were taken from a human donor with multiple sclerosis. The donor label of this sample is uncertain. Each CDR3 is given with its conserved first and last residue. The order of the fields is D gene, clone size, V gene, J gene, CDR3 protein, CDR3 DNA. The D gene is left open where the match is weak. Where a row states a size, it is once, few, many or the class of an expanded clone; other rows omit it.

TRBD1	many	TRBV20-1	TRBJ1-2	CSAPPGGDSGYYGYTF	TGCAGTGCTCCCCCGGGGGGGGACAGCGGATACTATGGCTACACCTTC
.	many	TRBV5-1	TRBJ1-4	CASSLGTENEKLFF	TGCGCCAGCAGCTTGGGGACAGAAAATGAAAAACTGTTTTTT
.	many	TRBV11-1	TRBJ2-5	CASSSGLWETQYF	TGTGCCAGCAGCTCGGGTCTTTGGGAGACCCAGTACTTC
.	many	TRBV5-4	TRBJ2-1	CASSFGTVEAVFF	TGTGCCAGCAGCTTCGGGACTGTAGAGGCGGTGTTCTTC
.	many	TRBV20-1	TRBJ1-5	CSARDGSGGVTNQPQHF	TGCAGTGCTAGAGATGGGAGCGGAGGGGTTACCAATCAGCCCCAGCATTTT
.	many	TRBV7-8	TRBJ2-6	CASSFGGSGANVLTF	TGTGCCAGCAGCTTCGGAGGCTCTGGGGCCAACGTCCTGACTTTC
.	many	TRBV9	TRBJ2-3	CASSAQQGTDTQYF	TGTGCCAGCAGCGCCCAACAGGGCACAGATACGCAGTATTTT
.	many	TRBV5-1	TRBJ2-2	CASSWASEDGELFF	TGCGCCAGCAGCTGGGCTAGCGAGGACGGGGAGCTGTTTTTT
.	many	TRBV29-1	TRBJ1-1	CSVEKTLGPGTEAFF	TGCAGCGTTGAAAAAACCTTGGGCCCTGGGACTGAAGCTTTCTTT
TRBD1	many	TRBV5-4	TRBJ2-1	CASSLAGQGYRRSYNEQFF	TGTGCCAGCAGCTTAGCCGGACAGGGGTACAGACGCTCCTACAATGAGCAGTTCTTC
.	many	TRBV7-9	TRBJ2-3	CASSLPGEADTQYF	TGTGCCAGCAGCTTACCTGGGGAGGCAGATACGCAGTATTTT
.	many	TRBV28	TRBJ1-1	CASSSYDRYRAFF	TGTGCCAGCAGTTCATACGACAGGTACCGGGCTTTCTTT
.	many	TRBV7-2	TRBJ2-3	CASSFFSTDTQYF	TGTGCCAGCAGCTTCTTTAGCACAGATACGCAGTATTTT
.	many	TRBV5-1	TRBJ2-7	CASSFGVGTPGYEQYF	TGCGCCAGCAGCTTTGGTGTGGGGACCCCTGGCTACGAGCAGTACTTC
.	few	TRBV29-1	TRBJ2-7	CSVSGGRVWEQYF	TGCAGCGTTTCAGGGGGGAGAGTGTGGGAGCAGTACTTC
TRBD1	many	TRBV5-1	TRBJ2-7	CASSSGTGGEQYF	TGCGCCAGCAGCTCGGGGACAGGGGGCGAGCAGTACTTC
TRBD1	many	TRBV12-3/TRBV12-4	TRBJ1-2	CASRMTGDGNYGYTF	TGTGCCAGCAGGATGACAGGGGACGGGAACTATGGCTACACCTTC
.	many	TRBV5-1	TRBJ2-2	CASSPNWVTTGELFF	TGCGCCAGCAGCCCGAACTGGGTTACTACCGGGGAGCTGTTTTTT
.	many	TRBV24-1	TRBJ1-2	CATSDLARAYGYTF	TGTGCCACCAGTGATTTGGCCAGAGCCTATGGCTACACCTTC
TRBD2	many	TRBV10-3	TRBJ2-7	CAISVGGSSYEQYF	TGTGCCATCAGTGTCGGCGGGAGCTCCTACGAGCAGTACTTC
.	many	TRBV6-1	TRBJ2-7	CASTALGTGSSYEQYF	TGTGCCAGCACCGCCTTGGGGACGGGGAGCTCCTACGAGCAGTACTTC
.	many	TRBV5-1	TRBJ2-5	CASSLRQETQYF	TGCGCCAGCAGCTTGAGGCAAGAGACCCAGTACTTC
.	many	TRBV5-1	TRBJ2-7	CASSPGTPSYEQYF	TGCGCCAGCAGCCCCGGGACACCCTCCTACGAGCAGTACTTC
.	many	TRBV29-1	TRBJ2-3	CSVELAPDTQYF	TGCAGCGTTGAGCTAGCTCCAGATACGCAGTATTTT
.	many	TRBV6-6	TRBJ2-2	CATQKLSGELFF	TGTGCCACGCAAAAACTTTCCGGGGAGCTGTTTTTT
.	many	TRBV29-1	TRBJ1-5	CSVRGEGQPQHF	TGCAGCGTTAGAGGGGAAGGTCAGCCCCAGCATTTT
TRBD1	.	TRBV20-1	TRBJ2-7	CSAREGQWAYEQYF	TGCAGTGCAAGAGAGGGACAGTGGGCCTACGAGCAGTACTTC
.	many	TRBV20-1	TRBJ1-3	CSARGPSLSGNTIYF	TGCAGTGCTAGAGGTCCGTCTCTCTCTGGAAACACCATATATTTT
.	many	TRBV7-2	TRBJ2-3	CASSLYVGTQYF	TGTGCCAGCAGCTTATATGTGGGTACGCAGTATTTT
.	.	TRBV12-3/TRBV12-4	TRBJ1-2	CASSLDVGGYTF	TGTGCCAGCAGTTTGGATGTGGGCGGCTACACCTTC
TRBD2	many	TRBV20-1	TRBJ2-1	CSARDPTGGRNEQFF	TGCAGTGCTAGAGATCCGACGGGGGGTAGGAATGAGCAGTTCTTC
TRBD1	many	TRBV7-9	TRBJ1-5	CASSRDRDVLSNQPQHF	TGTGCCAGCAGCAGGGACAGGGATGTGCTGAGCAATCAGCCCCAGCATTTT
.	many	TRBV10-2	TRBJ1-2	CASSEPLDSFGYTF	TGCGCCAGCAGTGAACCACTGGACAGTTTTGGCTACACCTTC
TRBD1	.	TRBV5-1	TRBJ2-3	CASSRTGSDTQYF	TGCGCCAGCAGCCGGACAGGTTCAGATACGCAGTATTTT
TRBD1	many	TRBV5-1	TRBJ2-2	CASSRGQGAIGELFF	TGCGCCAGCAGCCGAGGACAGGGGGCGATCGGGGAGCTGTTTTTT
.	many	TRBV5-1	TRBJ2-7	CASSLERVGYEQYF	TGCGCCAGCAGCTTGGAACGAGTGGGCTACGAGCAGTACTTC
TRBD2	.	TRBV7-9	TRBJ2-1	CASSLGSSGVYNEQSF	TGTGCCAGCAGCTTAGGATCTAGCGGGGTATACAATGAGCAGTCATTC
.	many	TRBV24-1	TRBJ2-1	CATSDPRRGGDEQFF	TGTGCCACCAGTGATCCCCGACGAGGGGGGGATGAGCAGTTCTTC
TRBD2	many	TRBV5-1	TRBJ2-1	CASSDGLAGHWNEQFF	TGCGCCAGCAGCGACGGACTAGCGGGGCACTGGAATGAGCAGTTCTTC
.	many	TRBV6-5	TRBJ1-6	CASSYGRTYNSPLHF	TGTGCCAGCAGTTACGGCCGAACCTATAATTCACCCCTCCACTTT
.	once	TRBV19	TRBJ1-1	CASSVRQFTEAFF	TGTGCCAGTAGTGTACGACAGTTCACTGAAGCTTTCTTT
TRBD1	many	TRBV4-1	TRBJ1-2	CASKSLGTAYGYTF	TGCGCCAGCAAATCATTAGGGACAGCCTATGGCTACACCTTC
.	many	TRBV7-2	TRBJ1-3	CASSFGQGGGNTIYF	TGTGCCAGCAGCTTTGGGCAAGGGGGAGGAAACACCATATATTTT
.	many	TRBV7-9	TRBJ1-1	CASSLVDAEAFF	TGTGCCAGCAGCTTAGTGGACGCTGAAGCTTTCTTT
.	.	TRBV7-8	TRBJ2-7	CASAPGAYEQYF	TGTGCCAGCGCCCCGGGCGCCTACGAGCAGTACTTC
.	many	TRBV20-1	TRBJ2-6	CSARVSGTSGANVLTF	TGCAGTGCTAGAGTCTCGGGGACCTCTGGGGCCAACGTCCTGACTTTC
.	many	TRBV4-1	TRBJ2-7	CASSQAGKGTYEQYF	TGCGCCAGCAGCCAAGCAGGTAAAGGGACCTACGAGCAGTACTTC
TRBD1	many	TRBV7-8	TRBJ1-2	CASSSTGSAGYTF	TGTGCCAGCAGCTCGACAGGGTCGGCTGGCTACACCTTC
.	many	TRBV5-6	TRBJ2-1	CASRAASYNEQFF	TGTGCCAGCAGGGCGGCCTCCTACAATGAGCAGTTCTTC
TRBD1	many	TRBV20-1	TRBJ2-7	CSARDRGPSYEQYF	TGCAGTGCTAGAGATAGGGGGCCTTCCTACGAGCAGTACTTC
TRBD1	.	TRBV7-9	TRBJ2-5	CASSFWMPGQGARETQYF	TGTGCCAGCAGCTTCTGGATGCCGGGACAGGGGGCTCGAGAGACCCAGTACTTC
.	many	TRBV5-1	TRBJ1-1	CASSLGGRNTEAFF	TGCGCCAGCAGCTTAGGGGGGAGGAACACTGAAGCTTTCTTT
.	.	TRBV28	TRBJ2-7	CASTAPIMENYEQYF	TGTGCCAGCACCGCCCCCATTATGGAGAATTACGAGCAGTACTTC
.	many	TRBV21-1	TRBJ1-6	CASSKRRDRLFNSPLHF	TGTGCCAGCAGCAAACGTCGGGACAGGCTATTCAATTCACCCCTCCACTTT
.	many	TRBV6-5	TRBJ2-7	CASSYRVRFYEQYF	TGTGCCAGCAGTTACCGGGTTCGTTTCTACGAGCAGTACTTC
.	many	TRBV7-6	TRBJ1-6	CASSLAYGGGSPLHF	TGTGCCAGCAGCTTAGCGTACGGGGGTGGTTCACCCCTCCACTTT
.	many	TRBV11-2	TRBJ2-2	CASSLEGSGELFF	TGTGCCAGCAGCTTAGAAGGGTCCGGGGAGCTGTTTTTT
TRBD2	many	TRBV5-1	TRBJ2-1	CASSPSGGAVNEQFF	TGCGCCAGCAGCCCGAGCGGGGGGGCCGTCAATGAGCAGTTCTTC
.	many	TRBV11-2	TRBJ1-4	CASSSHRPWNEKLFF	TGTGCCAGCAGCTCGCACAGGCCCTGGAATGAAAAACTGTTTTTT
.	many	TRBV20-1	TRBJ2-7	CSAAREVLGGEQYF	TGCAGTGCAGCCAGGGAGGTCCTTGGGGGCGAGCAGTACTTC